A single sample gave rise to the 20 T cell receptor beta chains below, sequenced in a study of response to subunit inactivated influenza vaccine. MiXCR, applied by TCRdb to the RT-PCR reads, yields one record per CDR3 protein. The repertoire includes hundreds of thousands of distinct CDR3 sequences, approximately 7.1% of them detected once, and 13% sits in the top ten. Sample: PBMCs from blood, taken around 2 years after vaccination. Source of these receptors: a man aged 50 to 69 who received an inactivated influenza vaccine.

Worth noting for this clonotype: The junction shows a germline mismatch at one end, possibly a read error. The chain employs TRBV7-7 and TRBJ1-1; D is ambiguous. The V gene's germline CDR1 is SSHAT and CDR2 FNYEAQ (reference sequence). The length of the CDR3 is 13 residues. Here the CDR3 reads CASSKKMNTEAFF. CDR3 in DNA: TGTGCTAGCAGCAAAAAGATGAACACTGAAGCTTTCTTT.

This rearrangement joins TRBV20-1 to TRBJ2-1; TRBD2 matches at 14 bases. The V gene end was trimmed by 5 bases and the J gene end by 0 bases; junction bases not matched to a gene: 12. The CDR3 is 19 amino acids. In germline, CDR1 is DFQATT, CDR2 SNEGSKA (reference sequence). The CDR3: CSADGTSGSGYSSYNEQFF. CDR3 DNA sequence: TGCAGTGCTGACGGGACTAGCGGGAGTGGGTACAGCTCCTACAATGAGCAGTTCTTC.

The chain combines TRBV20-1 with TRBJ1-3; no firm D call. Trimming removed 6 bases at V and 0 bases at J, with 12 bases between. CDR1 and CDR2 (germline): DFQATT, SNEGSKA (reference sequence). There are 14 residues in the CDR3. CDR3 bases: TGCAGTGCCTCTGACGCAAGCTCTGGAAACACCATATATTTT. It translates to CSASDASSGNTIYF.

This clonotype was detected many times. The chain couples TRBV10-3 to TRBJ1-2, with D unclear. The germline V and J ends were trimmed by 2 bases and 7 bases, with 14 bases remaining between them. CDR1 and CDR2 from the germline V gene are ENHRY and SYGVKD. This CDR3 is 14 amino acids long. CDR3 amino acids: CAISENRKMFGYTF. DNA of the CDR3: TGTGCCATCAGTGAGAATAGAAAAATGTTTGGCTACACCTTC.

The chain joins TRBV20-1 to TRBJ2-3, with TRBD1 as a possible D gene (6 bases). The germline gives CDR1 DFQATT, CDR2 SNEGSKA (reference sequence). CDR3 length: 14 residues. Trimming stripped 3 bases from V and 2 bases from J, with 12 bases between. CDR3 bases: TGCAGTGCTAGGAAGACAGGAGACACAGATACGCAGTATTTT. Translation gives CSARKTGDTDTQYF.

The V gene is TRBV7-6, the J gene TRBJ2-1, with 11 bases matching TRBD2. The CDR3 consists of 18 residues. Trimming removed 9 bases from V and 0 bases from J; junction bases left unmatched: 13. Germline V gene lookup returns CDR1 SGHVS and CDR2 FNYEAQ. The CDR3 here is CASRRLAGFISSYNEQFF. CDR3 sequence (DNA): TGTGCCAGTAGGCGACTAGCGGGATTCATTAGCTCCTACAATGAGCAGTTCTTC. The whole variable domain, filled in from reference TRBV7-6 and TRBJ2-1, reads GAGVSQSPRYKVTKRGQDVALRCDPISGHVSLYWYRQALGQGPEFLTYFNYEAQQDKSGLPNDRFSAERPEGSISTLTIQRTEQRDSAMYRCASRRLAGFISSYNEQFFGPGTRLTVL.

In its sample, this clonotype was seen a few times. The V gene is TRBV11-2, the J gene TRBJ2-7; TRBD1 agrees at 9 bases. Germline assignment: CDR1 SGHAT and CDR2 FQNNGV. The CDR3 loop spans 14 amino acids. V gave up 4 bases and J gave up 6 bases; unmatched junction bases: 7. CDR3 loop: CASSWDREVGEQYF. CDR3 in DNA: TGTGCCAGCAGCTGGGACAGGGAAGTCGGCGAGCAGTACTTC.

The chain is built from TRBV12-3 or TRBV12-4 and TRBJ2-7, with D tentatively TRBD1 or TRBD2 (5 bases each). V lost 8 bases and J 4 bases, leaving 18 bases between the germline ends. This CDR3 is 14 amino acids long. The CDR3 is CASCPGAREYEQYF. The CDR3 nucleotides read TGTGCCAGCTGCCCCGGGGCGAGGGAATACGAGCAGTACTTC.

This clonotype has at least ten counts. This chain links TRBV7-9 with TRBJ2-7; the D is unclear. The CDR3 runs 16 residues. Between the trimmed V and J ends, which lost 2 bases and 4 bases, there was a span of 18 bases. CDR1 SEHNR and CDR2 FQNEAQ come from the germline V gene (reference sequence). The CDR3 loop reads CASSLSSTVQLYEQYF. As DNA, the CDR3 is TGTGCCAGCAGCTTATCGTCAACGGTACAACTGTACGAGCAGTACTTC.

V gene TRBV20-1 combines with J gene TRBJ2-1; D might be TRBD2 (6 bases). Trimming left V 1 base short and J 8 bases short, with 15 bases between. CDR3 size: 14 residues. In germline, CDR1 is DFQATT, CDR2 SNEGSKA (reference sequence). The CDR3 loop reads CSARVRGSLDEQFF. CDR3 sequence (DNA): TGCAGTGCTAGAGTCCGGGGGAGCTTGGATGAGCAGTTCTTC.

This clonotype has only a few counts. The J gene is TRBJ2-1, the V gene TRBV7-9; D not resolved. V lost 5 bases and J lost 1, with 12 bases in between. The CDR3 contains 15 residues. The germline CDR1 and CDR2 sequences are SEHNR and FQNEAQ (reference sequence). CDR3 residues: CASSVHLISYNEQFF. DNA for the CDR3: TGTGCCAGCAGCGTGCACTTAATTTCCTACAATGAGCAGTTCTTC.

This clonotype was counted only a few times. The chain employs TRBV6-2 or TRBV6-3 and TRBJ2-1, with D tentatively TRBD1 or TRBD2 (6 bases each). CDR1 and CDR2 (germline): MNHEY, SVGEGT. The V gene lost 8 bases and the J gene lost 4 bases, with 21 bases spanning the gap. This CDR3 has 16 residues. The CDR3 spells CASRGPGWRFYNEQFF. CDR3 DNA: TGTGCCAGCCGGGGGCCCGGGTGGAGATTTTACAATGAGCAGTTCTTC.

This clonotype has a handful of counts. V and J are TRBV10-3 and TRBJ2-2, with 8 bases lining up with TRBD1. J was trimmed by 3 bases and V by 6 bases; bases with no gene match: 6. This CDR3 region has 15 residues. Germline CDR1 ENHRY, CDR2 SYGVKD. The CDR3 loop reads CAISRTGIHTGELFF. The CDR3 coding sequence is TGTGCCATCAGCAGGACAGGGATTCACACCGGGGAGCTGTTTTTT.

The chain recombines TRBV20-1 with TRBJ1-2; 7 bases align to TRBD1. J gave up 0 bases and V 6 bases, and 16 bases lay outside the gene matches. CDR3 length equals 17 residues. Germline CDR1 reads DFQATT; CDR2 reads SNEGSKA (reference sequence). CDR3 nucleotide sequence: TGCAGTGCGGACGACAGGGATGCGAAACATTCTAACTATGGCTACACCTTC. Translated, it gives CSADDRDAKHSNYGYTF.

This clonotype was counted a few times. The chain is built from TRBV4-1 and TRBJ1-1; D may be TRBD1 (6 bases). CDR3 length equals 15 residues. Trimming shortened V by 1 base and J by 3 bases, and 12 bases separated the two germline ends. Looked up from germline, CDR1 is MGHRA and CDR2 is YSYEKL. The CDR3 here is CASSQVVQGDTEAFF. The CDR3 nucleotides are TGCGCCAGCAGCCAAGTGGTACAGGGAGACACTGAAGCTTTCTTT.

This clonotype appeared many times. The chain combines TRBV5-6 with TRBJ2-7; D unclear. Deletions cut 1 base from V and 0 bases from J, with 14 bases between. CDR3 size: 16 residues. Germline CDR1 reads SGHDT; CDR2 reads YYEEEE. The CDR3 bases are TGTGCCAGCAGCTTGTTCTTTCCGATCATCTCCTACGAGCAGTACTTC. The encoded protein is CASSLFFPIISYEQYF.

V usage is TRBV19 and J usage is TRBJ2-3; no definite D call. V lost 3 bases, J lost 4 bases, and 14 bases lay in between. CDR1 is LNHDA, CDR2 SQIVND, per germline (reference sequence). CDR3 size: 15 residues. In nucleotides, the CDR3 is TGTGCCAGTAGTATTTCACCTACACCGGCAGATACGCAGTATTTT. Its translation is CASSISPTPADTQYF.

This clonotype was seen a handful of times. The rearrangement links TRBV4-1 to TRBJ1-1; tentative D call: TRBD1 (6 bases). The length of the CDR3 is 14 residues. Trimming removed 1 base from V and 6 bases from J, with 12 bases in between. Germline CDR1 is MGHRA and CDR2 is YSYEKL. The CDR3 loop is CASSQVRGSAEAFF. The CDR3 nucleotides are TGCGCCAGCAGCCAAGTCAGGGGTTCGGCTGAAGCTTTCTTT.

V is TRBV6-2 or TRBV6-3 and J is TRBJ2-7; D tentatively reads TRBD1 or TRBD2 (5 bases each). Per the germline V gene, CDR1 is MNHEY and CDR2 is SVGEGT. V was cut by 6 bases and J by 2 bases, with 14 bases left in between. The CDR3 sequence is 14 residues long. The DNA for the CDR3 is TGTGCCAGCAGCACGGGGCGACTAACCTACGAGCAGTACTTC. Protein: CASSTGRLTYEQYF.

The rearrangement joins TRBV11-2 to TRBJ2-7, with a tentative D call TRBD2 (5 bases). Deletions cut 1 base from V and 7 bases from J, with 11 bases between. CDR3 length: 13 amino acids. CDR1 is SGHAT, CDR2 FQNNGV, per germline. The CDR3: CASSLAELGEQYF. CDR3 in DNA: TGTGCCAGCAGCTTAGCAGAACTAGGGGAGCAGTACTTC.